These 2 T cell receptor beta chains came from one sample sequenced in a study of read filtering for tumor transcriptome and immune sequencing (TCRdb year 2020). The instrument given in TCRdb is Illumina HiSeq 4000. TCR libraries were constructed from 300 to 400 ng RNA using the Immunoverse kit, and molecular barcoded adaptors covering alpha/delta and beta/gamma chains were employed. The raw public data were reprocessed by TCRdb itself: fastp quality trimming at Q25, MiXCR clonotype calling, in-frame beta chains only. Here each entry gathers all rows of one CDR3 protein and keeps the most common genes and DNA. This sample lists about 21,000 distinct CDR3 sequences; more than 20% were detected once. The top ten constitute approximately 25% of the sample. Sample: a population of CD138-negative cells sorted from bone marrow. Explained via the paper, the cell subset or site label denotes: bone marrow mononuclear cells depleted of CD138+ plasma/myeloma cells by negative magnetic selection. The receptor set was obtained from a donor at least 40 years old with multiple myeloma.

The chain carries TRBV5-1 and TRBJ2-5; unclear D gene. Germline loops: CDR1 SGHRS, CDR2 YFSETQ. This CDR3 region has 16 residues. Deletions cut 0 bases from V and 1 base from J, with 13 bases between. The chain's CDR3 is CASSLGFGGIQETQYF. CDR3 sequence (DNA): TGCGCCAGCAGCTTGGGCTTCGGCGGTATCCAAGAGACCCAGTACTTC.

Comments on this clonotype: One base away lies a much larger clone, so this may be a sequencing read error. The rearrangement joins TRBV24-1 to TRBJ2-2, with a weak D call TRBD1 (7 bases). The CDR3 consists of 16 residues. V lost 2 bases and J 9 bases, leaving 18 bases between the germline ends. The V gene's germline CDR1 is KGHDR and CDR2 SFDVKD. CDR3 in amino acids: CATSDWRGLGTRELFF. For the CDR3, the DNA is TGTGCCACCAGTGATTGGAGGGGGCTGGGAACCAGGGAGCTGTTTTTT.